This T cell receptor (beta chain) was sequenced for a study of shared clonotypes between healthy human individuals (dated by TCRdb to the early 2020s). Background for the entire study: A couple of women and a few men aged 18 to 49 years were included in the cohort. Leukapheresis yielded between about 0.85 and 9 billion PBMCs per donor. To increase sequencing depth and limit assay-specific biases, different laboratories used diverse techniques to prepare libraries and sequence TCR repertoires. To estimate repertoire size and how much clonotypes are shared between individuals, the study performed deep sequencing of blood TCR repertoires from a few healthy adults. Paper-wide results and their limitations: The small number of donors limited the genetic and exposure-history diversity represented. Sampling was limited to blood, and TCR repertoires in tissue likely differ from TCR repertoires in blood. Based on pairwise subsampling, the degree of clonotype sharing among donors was expected to be affected by sequencing depth.

This clone has only a few counts. Its binding antigen is unknown. Base-call qualities are not available, and no considerably larger clone is one nucleotide away. Here V drops 3 bases and J drops 2 bases, and the junction holds 2 bases not matched to any gene. The germline V gene yields SGHAT for CDR1 and FQNNGV for CDR2. Reading from cysteine to phenylalanine, the CDR3 counts 15 amino acids. CDR3 DNA only is kept here, 45 bases in frame from base 1. TCR CDR3 regions were amplified from genomic DNA by multiplex PCR using the deep immunoSEQ assay. For each cell subset, the extracted genomic DNA was distributed evenly across all wells of several immunoSEQ 96-well plates, and each plate served as one replicate. Each replicate PCR for unsorted PBMC received 250 to 300 ng genomic DNA, equal to about 30,000 T cell genomes. Ten immunoSEQ deep assay plates were used to sequence the unsorted PBMC genomic DNA. The purified libraries were quantified using a Qubit 3.0 fluorometer, sized with a Bioanalyzer 2100, and then quantified again using the KAPA Library Quantification kit. Every immunoSEQ 96-well plate was sequenced on a separate single-read 150-cycle Illumina NextSeq 550 flow cell. In the authors' own workflow: Because only junctional sequences without quality scores were contained in the immunoSEQ output, filtering matching that applied to full-length reads could not be performed. To assign V/J genes and CDR3, sequences were annotated using PyIR, a Python wrapper for IgBLAST v1.9, with IMGT germline references. Reads with weak V/J assignments (E-value above 1e-6), missing CDR3, stop codons, out-of-frame junctions, or ambiguous translated residues were removed. V3J clonotypes were defined by identical inferred V gene, J gene, and CDR3 amino acid sequence. Percentage overlap between repertoires was computed as shared unique clonotypes divided by the size of the smaller repertoire. Repertoire richness was assessed with RTK rarefaction, the Chao1 estimator, and Recon v2.1 estimates of unobserved clonotypes. TCRdb carries this immuneACCESS record with in-frame sequences only. Its versions omit some clonotypes, under half of them owing to an unresolved V gene in the studies checked, with the rest unexplained. That table supplies the V and J calls and clone size; D and trimming were determined from the DNA. In this sample the table shows about half a million clones, approximately 78% of which occur a single time. Of the sample, about 11% is held by the ten largest clones.

The donors were healthy, HIV-negative adults with no recently reported acute infections or vaccinations. Only Caucasian adults living in Nashville, Tennessee, USA were represented among the donors. For unsorted samples, some 90 million PBMCs were counted, and genomic DNA was extracted using the QIAamp DNA Blood Mini kit. After blood collection by leukapheresis, PBMCs were isolated using Ficoll-Histopaque density gradient centrifugation and then cryopreserved in the vapor phase of liquid nitrogen. This TCR was sampled from a woman aged 40 to 49 in good health. Some clones in this sample may be carry-over from other donors' samples. The sample comprised PBMCs. The rearranged chain carries TRBV11-2 and TRBJ2-2, with TRBD1 matching 8 junction bases. CDR3 protein: CASSFRGLNTGELFF. The nucleotide sequence reads TGTGCCAGCAGCTTCAGGGGGCTTAACACCGGGGAGCTGTTTTTT.